Presented here are 8 T cell receptor beta chains from one specimen sequenced in a study of blood T cell repertoires in COVID-19. Produced via immunoSEQ multiplex PCR; TCRdb's table is partial and in-frame only. The table lists more than 300,000 clones, roughly 90% of them singletons, with roughly 18% in the top ten. The sample consisted of PBMCs or T cells enriched from blood (not recorded which). The receptors were sampled from a woman aged 25 to 39 who had recovered from COVID-19.

The chain is built from TRBV28 and TRBJ2-7, with D possibly being TRBD2 (6 bases). Trimming took 5 bases from V and 6 from J, leaving 17 bases between them. CDR3 length: 14 residues. Germline V gene data show CDR1 as MDHEN and CDR2 as SYDVKM. CDR3 nucleotide sequence: TGTGCCAGCAGTGTCCGACTAGTTCCCTCCGAGCAGTACTTC. Residues: CASSVRLVPSEQYF.

This rearrangement joins TRBV20-1 to TRBJ2-7, with 13 bases matching TRBD2. The CDR3 is 16 amino acids. The V and J ends lost 3 bases and 0 bases, in that order; junction bases with no gene match: 5. In germline, CDR1 is DFQATT, CDR2 SNEGSKA (reference sequence). CDR3 sequence: CSASTGLAGLSYEQYF. CDR3 coding DNA: TGCAGTGCTAGTACGGGACTAGCGGGACTCTCCTACGAGCAGTACTTC.

The J gene is TRBJ2-7, the V gene TRBV6-6; perhaps TRBD2 as D (5 bases). V was trimmed by 2 bases and J by 7 bases, leaving 18 bases between them. CDR1 and CDR2 from the germline V gene are MNHNY and SVGAGI (reference sequence). This CDR3 has 15 residues. CDR3 in amino acids: CASSYRPLGSGEQYF. CDR3 nucleotide sequence: TGTGCCAGCAGTTACCGGCCCCTAGGGTCGGGGGAGCAGTACTTC.

V gene TRBV7-9 combines with J gene TRBJ1-1, with 10 bases that match TRBD1. CDR1 and CDR2 from the germline V gene are SEHNR and FQNEAQ (reference sequence). CDR3 length: 16 residues. The V segment lost 5 bases and the J segment 3 bases; nucleotides outside the gene matches: 9. The CDR3 DNA reads as TGTGCCAGCAGCCCTGGGACAGGGGAAGTCTACACTGAAGCTTTCTTT. Protein product: CASSPGTGEVYTEAFF.

CDR3 in amino acids: CASSLPGTDTQYF. The CDR3 DNA sequence: TGTGCCAGCAGCTTGCCCGGCACAGATACGCAGTATTTT. The chain is built from TRBV5-4 and TRBJ2-3; D unclear. Trimming took 1 base from V and 1 from J, leaving 4 bases between them. The germline CDR1 and CDR2 sequences are SGHNT and YYREEE (reference sequence). CDR3 length equals 13 residues.

This chain uses TRBV6-2 or TRBV6-3 with TRBJ2-4; unclear D gene. The germline V gene has CDR1 MNHEY and CDR2 SVGEGT. Trimming cost V 4 bases and J 0 bases, with 10 bases left between them. This CDR3 is built from 15 residues. DNA for the CDR3: TGTGCCAGCAGTTTGGGCGCTGTAGCCAAAAACATTCAGTACTTC. It is translated as CASSLGAVAKNIQYF.

This clone was seen just once. The CDR3 reads CASSGPSNSYEQYF. CDR3 coding DNA: TGTGCCAGCAGTGGGCCGTCAAACTCCTACGAGCAGTACTTC. The chain carries TRBV28 and TRBJ2-7, with no clear D. The length of the CDR3 is 14 residues. Trimming removed 5 bases at V and 0 bases at J, with 11 bases between. Germline V lookup: CDR1 MDHEN, CDR2 SYDVKM.

The rearrangement joins TRBV3-1 (or the pseudogene TRBV3-2) to TRBJ1-2, with 9 bases lining up with TRBD1. This CDR3 contains 13 residues. V gave up 5 bases and J gave up 8 bases; unmatched junction bases: 6. Germline-derived CDR1 and CDR2 are LGHDT and YNNKEL (reference sequence). CDR3 residues: CASSYDRGSGYTF. DNA of the CDR3: TGTGCCAGCAGCTACGACAGGGGGAGCGGCTACACCTTC.